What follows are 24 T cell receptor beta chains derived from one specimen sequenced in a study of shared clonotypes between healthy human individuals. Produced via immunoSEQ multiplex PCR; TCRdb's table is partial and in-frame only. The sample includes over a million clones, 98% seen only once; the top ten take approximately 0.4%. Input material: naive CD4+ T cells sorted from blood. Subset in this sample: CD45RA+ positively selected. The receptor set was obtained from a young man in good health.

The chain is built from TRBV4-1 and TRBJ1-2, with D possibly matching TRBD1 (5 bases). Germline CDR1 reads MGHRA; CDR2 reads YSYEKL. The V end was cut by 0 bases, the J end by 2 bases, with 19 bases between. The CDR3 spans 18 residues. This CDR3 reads CASSQDPDRLGVNYGYTF. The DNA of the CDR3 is TGCGCCAGCAGCCAAGATCCCGATAGGCTGGGGGTAAACTATGGCTACACCTTC.

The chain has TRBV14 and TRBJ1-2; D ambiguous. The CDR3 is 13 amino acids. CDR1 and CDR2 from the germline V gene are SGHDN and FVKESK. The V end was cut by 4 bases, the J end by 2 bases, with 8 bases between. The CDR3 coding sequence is TGTGCCAGCAGCCCCAGGCTAAACTATGGCTACACCTTC. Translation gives CASSPRLNYGYTF. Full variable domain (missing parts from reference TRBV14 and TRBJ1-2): EAGVTQFPSHSVIEKGQTVTLRCDPISGHDNLYWYRRVMGKEIKFLLHFVKESKQDESGMPNNRFLAERTGGTYSTLKVQPAELEDSGVYFCASSPRLNYGYTFGSGTRLTVV.

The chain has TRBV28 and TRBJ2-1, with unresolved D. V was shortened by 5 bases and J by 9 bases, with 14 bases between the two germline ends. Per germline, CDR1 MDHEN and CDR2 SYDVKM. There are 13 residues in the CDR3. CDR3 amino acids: CASSRTLVGEQFF. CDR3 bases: TGTGCCAGCAGTCGAACCCTAGTTGGTGAGCAGTTCTTC.

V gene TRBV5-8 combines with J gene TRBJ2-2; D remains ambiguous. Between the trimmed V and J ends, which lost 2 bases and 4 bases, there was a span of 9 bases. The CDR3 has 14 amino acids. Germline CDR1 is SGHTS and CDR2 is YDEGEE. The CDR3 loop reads CASSFIKPTGELFF. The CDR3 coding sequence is TGTGCCAGCAGCTTCATCAAACCCACCGGGGAGCTGTTTTTT.

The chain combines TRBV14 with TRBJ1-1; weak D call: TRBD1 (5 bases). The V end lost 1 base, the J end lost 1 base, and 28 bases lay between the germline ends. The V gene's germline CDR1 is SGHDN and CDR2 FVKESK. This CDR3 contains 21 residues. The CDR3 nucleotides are TGTGCCAGCAGCCAAGTCCGGACATTAAGCTCCTTCGCTCAGGGGAACACTGAAGCTTTCTTT. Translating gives CASSQVRTLSSFAQGNTEAFF. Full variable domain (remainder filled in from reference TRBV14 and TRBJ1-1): EAGVTQFPSHSVIEKGQTVTLRCDPISGHDNLYWYRRVMGKEIKFLLHFVKESKQDESGMPNNRFLAERTGGTYSTLKVQPAELEDSGVYFCASSQVRTLSSFAQGNTEAFFGQGTRLTVV.

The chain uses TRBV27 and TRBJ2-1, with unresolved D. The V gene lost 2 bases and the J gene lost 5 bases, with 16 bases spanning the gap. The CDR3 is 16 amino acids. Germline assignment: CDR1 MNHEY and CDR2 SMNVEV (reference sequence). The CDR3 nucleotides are TGTGCCAGCAGTTTAAACGGCAGGAGAGATAACAATGAGCAGTTCTTC. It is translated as CASSLNGRRDNNEQFF.

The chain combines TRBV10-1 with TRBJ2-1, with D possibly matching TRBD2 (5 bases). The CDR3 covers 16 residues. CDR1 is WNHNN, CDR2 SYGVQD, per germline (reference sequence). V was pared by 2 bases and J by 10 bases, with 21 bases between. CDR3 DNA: TGCGCCAGCAGTGAGGATCGGGCTAGCTTCGTGGGGGAGCAGTTCTTC. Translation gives CASSEDRASFVGEQFF.

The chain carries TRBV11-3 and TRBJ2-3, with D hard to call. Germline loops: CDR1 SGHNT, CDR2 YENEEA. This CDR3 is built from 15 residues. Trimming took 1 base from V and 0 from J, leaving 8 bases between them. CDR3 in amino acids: CASSLGAGSTDTQYF. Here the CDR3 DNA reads TGTGCCAGCAGCTTAGGGGCTGGGAGCACAGATACGCAGTATTTT.

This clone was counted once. The chain's CDR3 is CASSEYGKNIQYF. In DNA, the CDR3 is TGTGCCAGCAGTGAATACGGCAAAAACATTCAGTACTTC. The chain joins TRBV25-1 to TRBJ2-4; D unclear. The V and J ends lost 0 bases and 3 bases respectively, with 3 bases between them. Germline CDR1 is MGHDK and CDR2 is SYGVNS. CDR3 length equals 13 residues.

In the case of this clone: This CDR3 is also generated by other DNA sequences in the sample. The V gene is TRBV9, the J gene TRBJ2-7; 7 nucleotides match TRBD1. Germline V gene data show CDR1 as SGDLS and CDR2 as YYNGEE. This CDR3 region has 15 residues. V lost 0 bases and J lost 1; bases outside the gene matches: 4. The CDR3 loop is CASSVGPGGSYEQYF. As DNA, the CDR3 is TGTGCCAGCAGCGTAGGTCCAGGGGGTTCCTACGAGCAGTACTTC.

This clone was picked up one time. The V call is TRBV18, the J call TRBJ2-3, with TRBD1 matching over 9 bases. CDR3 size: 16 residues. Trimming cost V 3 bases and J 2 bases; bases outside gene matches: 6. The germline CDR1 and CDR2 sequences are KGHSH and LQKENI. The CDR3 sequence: CASSPLDRGYTDTQYF. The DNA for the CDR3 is TGTGCCAGCTCACCCTTGGACAGGGGTTACACAGATACGCAGTATTTT.

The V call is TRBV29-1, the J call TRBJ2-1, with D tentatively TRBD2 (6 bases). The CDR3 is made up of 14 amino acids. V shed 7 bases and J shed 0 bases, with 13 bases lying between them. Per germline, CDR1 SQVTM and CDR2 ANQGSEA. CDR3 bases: TGCAGCGCCGGAGGGCCGGGCTCCTACAATGAGCAGTTCTTC. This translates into CSAGGPGSYNEQFF.

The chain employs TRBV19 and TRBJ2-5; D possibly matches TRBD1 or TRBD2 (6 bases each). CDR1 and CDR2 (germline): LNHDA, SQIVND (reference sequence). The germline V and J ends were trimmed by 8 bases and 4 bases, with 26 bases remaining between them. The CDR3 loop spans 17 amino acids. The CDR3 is CASRGPWGGGSPETQYF. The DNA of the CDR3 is TGTGCCAGTCGGGGGCCCTGGGGAGGAGGGTCTCCAGAGACCCAGTACTTC.

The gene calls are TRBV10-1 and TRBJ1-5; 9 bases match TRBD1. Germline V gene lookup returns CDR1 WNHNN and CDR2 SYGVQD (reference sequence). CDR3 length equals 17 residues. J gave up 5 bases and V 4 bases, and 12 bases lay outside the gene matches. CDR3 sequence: CASSGPRMDRGHQPQHF. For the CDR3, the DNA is TGCGCCAGCAGTGGACCCCGGATGGACAGGGGCCATCAGCCCCAGCATTTT.

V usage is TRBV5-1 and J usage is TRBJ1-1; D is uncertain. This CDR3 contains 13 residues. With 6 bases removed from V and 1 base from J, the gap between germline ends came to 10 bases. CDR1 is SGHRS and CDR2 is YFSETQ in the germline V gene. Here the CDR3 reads CASNGQENTEAFF. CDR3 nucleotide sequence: TGCGCCAGCAACGGTCAGGAGAACACTGAAGCTTTCTTT.

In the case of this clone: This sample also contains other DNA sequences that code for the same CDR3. Here the CDR3 DNA reads TGTGCCAGCAGCTTTCAGCGGGGGCAAGAGACCCAGTACTTC. It is translated as CASSFQRGQETQYF. This rearrangement joins TRBV7-2 to TRBJ2-5, with 8 bases that match TRBD2. V lost 3 bases and J lost 2; bases outside the gene matches: 2. CDR3 length: 14 amino acids. CDR1 is SGHTA and CDR2 is FQGNSA in the germline V gene.

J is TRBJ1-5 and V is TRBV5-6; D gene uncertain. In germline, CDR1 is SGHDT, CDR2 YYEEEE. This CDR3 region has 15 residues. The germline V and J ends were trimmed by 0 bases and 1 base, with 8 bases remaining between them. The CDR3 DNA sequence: TGTGCCAGCAGCTTGGCCGCAATAAGCAATCAGCCCCAGCATTTT. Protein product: CASSLAAISNQPQHF.

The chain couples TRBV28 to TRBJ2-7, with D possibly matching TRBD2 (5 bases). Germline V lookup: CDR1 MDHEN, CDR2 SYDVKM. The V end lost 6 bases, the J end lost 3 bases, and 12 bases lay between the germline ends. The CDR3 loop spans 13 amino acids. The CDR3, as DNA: TGTGCCAGCAGATACGGGAACAGCTACGAGCAGTACTTC. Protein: CASRYGNSYEQYF.

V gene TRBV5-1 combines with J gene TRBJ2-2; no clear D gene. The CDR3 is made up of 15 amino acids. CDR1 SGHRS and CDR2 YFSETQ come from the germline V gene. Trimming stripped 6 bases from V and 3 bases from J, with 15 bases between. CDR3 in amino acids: CASNLGVHDTGELFF. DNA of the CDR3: TGCGCCAGCAACCTTGGAGTACACGACACCGGGGAGCTGTTTTTT.

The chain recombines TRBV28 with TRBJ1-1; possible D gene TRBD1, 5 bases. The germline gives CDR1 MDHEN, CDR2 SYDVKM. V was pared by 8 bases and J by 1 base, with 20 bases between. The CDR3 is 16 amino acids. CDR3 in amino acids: CASDGGGTLRNTEAFF. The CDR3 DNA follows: TGTGCCAGCGATGGTGGAGGGACCCTTCGGAACACTGAAGCTTTCTTT.

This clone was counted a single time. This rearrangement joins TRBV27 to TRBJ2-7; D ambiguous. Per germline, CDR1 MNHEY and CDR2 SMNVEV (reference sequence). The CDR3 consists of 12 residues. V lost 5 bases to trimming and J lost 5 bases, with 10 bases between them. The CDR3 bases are TGTGCCAGCAGTAACCAAGTCCACGAGCAGTACTTC. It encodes CASSNQVHEQYF.

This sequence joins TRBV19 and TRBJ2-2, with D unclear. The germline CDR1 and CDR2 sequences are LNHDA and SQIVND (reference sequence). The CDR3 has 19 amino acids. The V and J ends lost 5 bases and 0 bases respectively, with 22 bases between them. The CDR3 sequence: CASSQLLGRISTNTGELFF. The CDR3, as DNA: TGTGCCAGTAGTCAACTACTCGGACGGATTTCCACGAACACCGGGGAGCTGTTTTTT.

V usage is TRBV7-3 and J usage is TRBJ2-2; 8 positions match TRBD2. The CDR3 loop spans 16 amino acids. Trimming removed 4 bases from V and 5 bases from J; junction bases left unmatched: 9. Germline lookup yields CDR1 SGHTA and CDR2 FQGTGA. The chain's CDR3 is CASSSGLEGWTGELFF. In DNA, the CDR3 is TGTGCCAGCAGCTCGGGACTAGAGGGTTGGACCGGGGAGCTGTTTTTT.

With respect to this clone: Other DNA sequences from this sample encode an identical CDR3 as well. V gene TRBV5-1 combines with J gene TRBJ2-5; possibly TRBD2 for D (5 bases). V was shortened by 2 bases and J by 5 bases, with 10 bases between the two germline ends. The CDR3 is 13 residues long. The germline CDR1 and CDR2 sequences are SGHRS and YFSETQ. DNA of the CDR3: TGCGCCAGCAGCTTCGGACTCGGCGAGACCCAGTACTTC. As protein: CASSFGLGETQYF. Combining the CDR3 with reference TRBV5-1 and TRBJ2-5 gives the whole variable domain KAGVTQTPRYLIKTRGQQVTLSCSPISGHRSVSWYQQTPGQGLQFLFEYFSETQRNKGNFPGRFSGRQFSNSRSEMNVSTLELGDSALYLCASSFGLGETQYFGPGTRLLVL.